The subject of this entry is one TCR beta chain. Its specificity is not known. The CDR3 sequence is 16 residues long. Germline V gene data show CDR1 as DFQATT and CDR2 as SNEGSKA (reference sequence). Trimming at V came to 1 base and at J to 0 bases, leaving 6 bases not matched to a gene. Next came a second PCR, run for about 7 to 12 cycles, which used a sample-barcoded 5' primer along with a J-beta primer mix. Via MiXCR, TCRdb re-called the 5' RACE reads, giving one row per CDR3 protein. The table shows about 800,000 distinct CDR3 sequences, with just under 25% occurring only once. These data belong to a study of blood T cells in healthy people across ages. Study-wide points: Versus aged donors, long-lived donors had higher diversity and more naive CD4+ cells.

This sample also appeared in a second study, on T cells of mothers and their children.

This clonotype was obtained from a boy younger than 18 in good health. What was sequenced was blood. The V gene is TRBV20-1, the J gene TRBJ1-1; TRBD1 matches 9 bases. The CDR3 loop reads CSARGVTGGMNTEAFF. CDR3 nucleotides: TGCAGTGCTAGAGGGGTTACAGGGGGCATGAACACTGAAGCTTTCTTT.